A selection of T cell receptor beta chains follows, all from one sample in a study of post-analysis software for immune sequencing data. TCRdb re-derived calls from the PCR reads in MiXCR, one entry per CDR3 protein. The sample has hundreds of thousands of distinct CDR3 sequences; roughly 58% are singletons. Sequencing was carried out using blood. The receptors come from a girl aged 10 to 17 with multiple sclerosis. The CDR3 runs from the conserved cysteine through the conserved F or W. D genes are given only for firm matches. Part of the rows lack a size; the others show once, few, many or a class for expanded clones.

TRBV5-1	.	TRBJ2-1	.	TGCACCAGCAGCTTGGGGCTAGAACAACAGTTCTTC	CTSSLGLEQQFF
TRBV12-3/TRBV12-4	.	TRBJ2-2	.	TGCGCCAGCAAACGGACAGACCTGAACACCGGGGAGCTGTTTTTT	CASKRTDLNTGELFF
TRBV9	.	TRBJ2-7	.	TGTGCCAGCAGCGCTGCCTTCACTCCTTCCTACGAGCAGTACTTC	CASSAAFTPSYEQYF
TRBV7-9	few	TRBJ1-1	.	TGTGCCAGCAGCTTAGTACAGGTGAACACTGAAGCTTTCTTT	CASSLVQVNTEAFF
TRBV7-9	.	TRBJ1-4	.	TGTGCCAGCAGCCCCGCGGTGAGGGCGGCTAATGAAAAACTGTTTTTT	CASSPAVRAANEKLFF
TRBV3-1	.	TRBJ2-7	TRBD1	TGTGCCAGCAGCCAGACCGGGACAGGGTTGGACGAGCAGCACTTC	CASSQTGTGLDEQHF
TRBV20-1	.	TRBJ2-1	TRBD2	TGCAGTGCTAGCCTCCCACTAGCGGGGATTCACGATGAGCAGTTCTTC	CSASLPLAGIHDEQFF
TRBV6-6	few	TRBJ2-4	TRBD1	TGTGCCAGCAGTCGGCCGGGACAGGGGGCAAACATTCAGTACTTC	CASSRPGQGANIQYF
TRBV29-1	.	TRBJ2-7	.	TGCAGCGTTGAAAGGGATTCCTACGAGCAGTACTTC	CSVERDSYEQYF
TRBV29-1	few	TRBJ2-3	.	TGCAGCGCTCAATCGGTACAGACAGATACGCAGTATTTT	CSAQSVQTDTQYF
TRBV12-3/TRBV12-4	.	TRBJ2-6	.	TGTGCCAGCAGTTTAGTACCTTCTGGGGCCAACGTCCTGACTTTC	CASSLVPSGANVLTF
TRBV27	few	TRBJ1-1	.	TGTGCCACCGCAACCCTTGGGGGGAACACTGAAGCTTTCTTT	CATATLGGNTEAFF
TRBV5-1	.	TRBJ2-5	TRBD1	TGCACCAGCAGATCCGGGACAGAAGAGACCCAGTACTTC	CTSRSGTEETQYF
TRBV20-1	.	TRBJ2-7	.	TGCAGTGCTAGTCCCAGGGTACCCCCCTACGAGCAGTACTTC	CSASPRVPPYEQYF
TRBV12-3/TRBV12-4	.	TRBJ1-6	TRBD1	TGTGCCAGCAGTTTGGGACAGAAGGATTCACCCCTCCACTTT	CASSLGQKDSPLHF
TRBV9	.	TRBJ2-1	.	TGTGCCAGCAGAACGGACGAATCCTACAATGAGCAGTTCTTC	CASRTDESYNEQFF
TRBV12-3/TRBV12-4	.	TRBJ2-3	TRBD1	TGTGCCAGCAGGGGACAGGGCCCAGATACGCAGTATTTT	CASRGQGPDTQYF
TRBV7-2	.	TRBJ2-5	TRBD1	TGTGCCAGCAGATTGACAGGGGAAGAGACCCAGTACTTC	CASRLTGEETQYF
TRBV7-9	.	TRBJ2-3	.	TGTGCCAGCAGCTCATTGGCAGGGCTCTTAATAGATACGCAGTATTTT	CASSSLAGLLIDTQYF
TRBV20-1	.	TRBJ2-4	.	TGCAGTGCTAGAGCCTCGGGACCACCGTACTTC	CSARASGPPYF
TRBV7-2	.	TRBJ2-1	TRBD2	TGTGCCAGCAGCCGCGAGGCTAGCGGCTACAATGAGCAGTTCTTC	CASSREASGYNEQFF
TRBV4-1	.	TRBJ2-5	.	TGCGCCAGCAGCCAAGACCCGGGACAAATTATGAGTTCCTACAATGAGCAGTACTTC	CASSQDPGQIMSSYNEQYF
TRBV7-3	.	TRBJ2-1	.	TGTGCCAGCAGCTTAACTTCCGGTCCGGGCGCTGCTGAGCAGTTCTTC	CASSLTSGPGAAEQFF
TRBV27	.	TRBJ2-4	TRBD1	TGTGCCAGCAGTCCCCCGGGACAGGGAAGGAACATTCAGTACTTC	CASSPPGQGRNIQYF
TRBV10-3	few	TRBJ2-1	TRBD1	TGTGCCATTGGGACAGGCGGGTACAATGAGCAGTTCTTC	CAIGTGGYNEQFF
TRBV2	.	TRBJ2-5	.	TGTGCCAGCAGTGCCCAGGGTTTGAAAGAGACCCAGTACTTC	CASSAQGLKETQYF
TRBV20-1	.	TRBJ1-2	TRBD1	TGCAGTGCTAGAAACCCACGGACAGGAGCTAACTATGGCTACACCTTC	CSARNPRTGANYGYTF
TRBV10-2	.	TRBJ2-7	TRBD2	TGCGCCAGCAGTGAGTCCACTAGCGGGAGGAGTGAGCAGTACTTC	CASSESTSGRSEQYF
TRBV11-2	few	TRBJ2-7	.	TGTGCCAGCAGCTTAGTGAAGGGACAAGGGGACTCCTACGAGCAGTACTTC	CASSLVKGQGDSYEQYF
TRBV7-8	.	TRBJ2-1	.	TGTGCCAGCAGCCCAGGGTGGCCGGGGAGCTCCTACAATGAGCAGTTCTTC	CASSPGWPGSSYNEQFF
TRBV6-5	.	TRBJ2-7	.	TGTGCCAGCAGACGGACCGACAATTCCTACGAGCAGTACTTC	CASRRTDNSYEQYF
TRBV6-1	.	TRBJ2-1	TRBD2	TGTGCCAGCACCAGAGGACTAGCGGGAGGGGCCTACAATGAGCAGTTCTTC	CASTRGLAGGAYNEQFF
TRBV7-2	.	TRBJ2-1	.	TGTGCCAGCAGCTTAATAGCGAGTACCTACAATGAGCAGTTCTTC	CASSLIASTYNEQFF
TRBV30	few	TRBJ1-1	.	TGTGCCTGGAGTGTATGGCGGCAGGTAAACACTGAAGCTTTCTTT	CAWSVWRQVNTEAFF
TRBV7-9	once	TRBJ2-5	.	TGTGCCAGCAGCTTAGATACAGGGAATGGGTACTTC	CASSLDTGNGYF
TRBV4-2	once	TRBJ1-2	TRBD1	TGTGCCAGCGGCGCTCGACAGGGGGCGGCGCATGGCTACACCTTC	CASGARQGAAHGYTF
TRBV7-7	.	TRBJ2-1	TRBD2	TGTGCTAGCAGCAGAGGACTAGCGGGAGACTATGAGCAGTTCTTC	CASSRGLAGDYEQFF
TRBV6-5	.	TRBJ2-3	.	TGTGCCAGCAGGCAGGGCGGGCGGGCCGATACGCAGTATTTT	CASRQGGRADTQYF
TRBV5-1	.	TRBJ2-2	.	TGCGCCAGCAGCCCACTGACAGGAGTAATGAACACCGGGGAGCTGTTTTTT	CASSPLTGVMNTGELFF
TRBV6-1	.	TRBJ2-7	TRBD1	TGTGCCAGCAGTGAAGGAACAGGGGGCGCGGAGCAGTACTTC	CASSEGTGGAEQYF